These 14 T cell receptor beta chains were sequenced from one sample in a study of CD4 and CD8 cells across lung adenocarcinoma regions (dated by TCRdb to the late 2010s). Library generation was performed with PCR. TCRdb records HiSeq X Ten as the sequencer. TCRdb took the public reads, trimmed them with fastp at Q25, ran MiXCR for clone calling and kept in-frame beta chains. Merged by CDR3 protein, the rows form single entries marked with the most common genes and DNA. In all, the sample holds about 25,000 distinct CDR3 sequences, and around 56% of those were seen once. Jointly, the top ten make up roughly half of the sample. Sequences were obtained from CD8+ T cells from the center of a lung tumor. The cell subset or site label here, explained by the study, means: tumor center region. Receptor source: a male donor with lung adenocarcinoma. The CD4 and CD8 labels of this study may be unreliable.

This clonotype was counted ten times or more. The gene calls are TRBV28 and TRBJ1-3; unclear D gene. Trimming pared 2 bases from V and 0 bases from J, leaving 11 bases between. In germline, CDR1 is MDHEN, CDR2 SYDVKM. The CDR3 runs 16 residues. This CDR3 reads CASSLGSLVSGNTIYF. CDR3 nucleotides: TGTGCCAGCAGTTTAGGCAGTCTCGTCTCTGGAAACACCATATATTTT.

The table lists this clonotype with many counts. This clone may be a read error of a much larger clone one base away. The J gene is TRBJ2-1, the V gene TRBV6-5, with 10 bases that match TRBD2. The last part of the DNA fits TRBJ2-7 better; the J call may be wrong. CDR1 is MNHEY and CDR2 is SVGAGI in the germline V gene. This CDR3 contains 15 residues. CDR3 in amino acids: CASSYRTSGFHEQYF. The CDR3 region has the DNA TGTGCCAGCAGTTACAGGACTAGCGGATTTCATGAGCAGTACTTC.

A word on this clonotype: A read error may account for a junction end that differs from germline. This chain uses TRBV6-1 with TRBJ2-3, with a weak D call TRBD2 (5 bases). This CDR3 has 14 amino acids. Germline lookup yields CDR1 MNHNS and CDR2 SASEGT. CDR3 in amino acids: CAGSEAGAPETQYF. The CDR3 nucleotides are TGTGCGGGGAGTGAGGCAGGAGCCCCAGAGACGCAGTACTTT.

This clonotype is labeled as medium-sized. This CDR3 is CASSLALAGRADTQYF. Here the CDR3 DNA reads TGTGCCAGCAGCTTAGCACTAGCGGGGAGAGCAGATACGCAGTATTTT. The V gene is TRBV7-2, the J gene TRBJ2-3; TRBD2 matches 10 bases. Per the germline V gene, CDR1 is SGHTA and CDR2 is FQGNSA. CDR3 length equals 16 residues. Trimming cost V 0 bases and J 4 bases; bases outside gene matches: 4.

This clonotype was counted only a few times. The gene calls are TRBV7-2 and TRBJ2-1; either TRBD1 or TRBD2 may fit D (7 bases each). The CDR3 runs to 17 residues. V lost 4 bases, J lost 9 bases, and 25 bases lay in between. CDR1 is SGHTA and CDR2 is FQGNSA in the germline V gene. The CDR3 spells CASSSRGGQRVSGEQFF. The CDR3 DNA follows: TGTGCCAGCAGCTCCAGGGGGGGACAAAGGGTTTCTGGTGAGCAGTTCTTC.

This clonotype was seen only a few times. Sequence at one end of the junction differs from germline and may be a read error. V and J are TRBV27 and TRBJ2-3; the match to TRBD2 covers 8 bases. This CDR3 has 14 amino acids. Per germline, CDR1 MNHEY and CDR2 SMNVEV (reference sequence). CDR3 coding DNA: TGTGCCAGCAGTCCCCTAGCGGGCACAGAGACGCAGTACTTT. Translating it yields CASSPLAGTETQYF.

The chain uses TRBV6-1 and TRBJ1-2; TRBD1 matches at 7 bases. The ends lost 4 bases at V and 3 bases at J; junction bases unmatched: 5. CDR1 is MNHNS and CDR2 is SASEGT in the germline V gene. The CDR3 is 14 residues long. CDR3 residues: CASSGWQGDYGYTF. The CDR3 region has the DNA TGTGCCAGCAGTGGTTGGCAGGGGGACTATGGCTACACCTTC.

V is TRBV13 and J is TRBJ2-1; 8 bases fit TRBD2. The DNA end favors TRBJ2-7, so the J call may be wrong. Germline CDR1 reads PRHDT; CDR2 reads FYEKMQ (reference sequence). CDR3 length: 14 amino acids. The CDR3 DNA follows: TGTGCCAGCAGCTCCGGGACTAGGGCTTACGAGCAGTACTTC. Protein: CASSSGTRAYEQYF.

CDR3 sequence (DNA): TGTGCCAGCAGCCCAGGGTCTGAGGCAACGAACACAGGGGAGCAGTATTTT. It specifies CASSPGSEATNTGEQYF. The chain uses TRBV6-1 and TRBJ2-2, with TRBD1 matching 7 bases. The DNA end favors TRBJ2-3, so the J call may be wrong. The germline V gene has CDR1 MNHNS and CDR2 SASEGT. The CDR3 contains 17 residues.

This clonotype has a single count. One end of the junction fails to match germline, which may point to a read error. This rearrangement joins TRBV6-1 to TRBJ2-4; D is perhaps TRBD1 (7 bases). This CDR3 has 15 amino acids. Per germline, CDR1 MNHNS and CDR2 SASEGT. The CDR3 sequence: CASNTGAGGKNTQYF. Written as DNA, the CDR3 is TGTGCCAGCAACACGGGGGCAGGGGGGAAAAACACGCAGTATTTC.

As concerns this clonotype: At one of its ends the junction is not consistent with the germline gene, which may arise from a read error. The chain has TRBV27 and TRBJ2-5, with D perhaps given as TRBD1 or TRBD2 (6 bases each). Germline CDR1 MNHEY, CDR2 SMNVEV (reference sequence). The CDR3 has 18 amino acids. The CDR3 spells CASSPLKAAGGDKDTQYF. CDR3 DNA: TGTGCCAGCAGTCCCCTGAAAGCCGCGGGCGGGGACAAAGACACCCAGTACTTC.

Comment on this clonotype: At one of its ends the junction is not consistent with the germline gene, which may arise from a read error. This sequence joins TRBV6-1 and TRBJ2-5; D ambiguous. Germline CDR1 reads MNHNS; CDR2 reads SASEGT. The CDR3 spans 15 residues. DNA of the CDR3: TGTGCCAGCAGTGGTCAAGCTTCCTGCTCCAACGAGCAGACCTTC. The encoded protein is CASSGQASCSNEQTF.

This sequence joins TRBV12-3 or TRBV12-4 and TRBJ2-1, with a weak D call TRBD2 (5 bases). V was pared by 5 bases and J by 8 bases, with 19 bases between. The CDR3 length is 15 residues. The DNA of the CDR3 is TGTGCCAGCAGTCCCTGGATACTAGGAAACGATGAGCAGTTCTTC. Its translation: CASSPWILGNDEQFF.

The chain's CDR3 is CASSPQQASGSREQYF. In DNA, the CDR3 is TGTGCCAGCAGTCCACAACAGGCTAGCGGGAGTCGCGAGCAGTACTTC. The chain recombines TRBV3-1 with TRBJ2-7; 10 bases are a match to TRBD2. CDR1 and CDR2 (germline): LGHDT, YNNKEL (reference sequence). The CDR3 is made up of 16 amino acids. Losses at the gene ends were 6 bases for V and 6 bases for J; bases not matched to a gene: 14.